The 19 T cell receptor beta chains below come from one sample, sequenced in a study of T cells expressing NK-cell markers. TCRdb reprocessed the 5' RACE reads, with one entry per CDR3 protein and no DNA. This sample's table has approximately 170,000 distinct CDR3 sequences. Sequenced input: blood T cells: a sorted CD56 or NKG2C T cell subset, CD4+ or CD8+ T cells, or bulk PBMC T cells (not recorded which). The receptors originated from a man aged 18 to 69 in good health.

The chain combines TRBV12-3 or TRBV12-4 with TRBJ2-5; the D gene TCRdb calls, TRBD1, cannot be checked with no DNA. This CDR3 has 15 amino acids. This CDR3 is CASSGGGTGRETQYF.

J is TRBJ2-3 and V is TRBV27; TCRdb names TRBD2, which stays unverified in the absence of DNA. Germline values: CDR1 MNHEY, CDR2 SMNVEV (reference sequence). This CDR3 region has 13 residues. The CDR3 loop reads CASASGDTDTQYF.

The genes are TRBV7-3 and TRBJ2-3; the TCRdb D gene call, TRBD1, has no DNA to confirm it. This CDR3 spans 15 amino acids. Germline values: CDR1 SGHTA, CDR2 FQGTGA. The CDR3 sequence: CASSLTAGSGDTQYF.

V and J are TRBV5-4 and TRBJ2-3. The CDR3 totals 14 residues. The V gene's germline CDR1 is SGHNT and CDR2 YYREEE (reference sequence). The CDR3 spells CASSLEQLTDTQYF.

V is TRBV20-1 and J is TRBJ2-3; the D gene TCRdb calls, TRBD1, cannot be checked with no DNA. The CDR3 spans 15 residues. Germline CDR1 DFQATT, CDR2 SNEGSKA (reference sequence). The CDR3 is CSARTQGVTEDTQYF.

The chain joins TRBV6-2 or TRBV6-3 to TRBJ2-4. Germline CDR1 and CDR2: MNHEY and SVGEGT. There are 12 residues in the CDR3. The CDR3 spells CASSPSKNIQYF.

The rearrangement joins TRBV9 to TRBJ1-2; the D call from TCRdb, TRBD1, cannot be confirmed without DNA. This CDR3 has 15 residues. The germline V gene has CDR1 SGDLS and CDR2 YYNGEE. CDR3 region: CASSVEATGGYGYTF. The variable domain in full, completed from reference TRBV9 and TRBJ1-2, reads DSGVTQTPKHLITATGQRVTLRCSPRSGDLSVYWYQQSLDQGLQFLIQYYNGEERAKGNILERFSAQQFPDLHSELNLSSLELGDSALYFCASSVEATGGYGYTFGSGTRLTVV.

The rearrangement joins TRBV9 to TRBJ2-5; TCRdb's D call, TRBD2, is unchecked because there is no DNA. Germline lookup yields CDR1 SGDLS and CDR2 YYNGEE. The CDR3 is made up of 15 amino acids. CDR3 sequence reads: CASSVGGGAVETQYF.

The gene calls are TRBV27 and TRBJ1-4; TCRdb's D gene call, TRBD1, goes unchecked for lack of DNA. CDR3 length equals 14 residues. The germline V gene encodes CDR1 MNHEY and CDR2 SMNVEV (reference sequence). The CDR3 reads CASRPGWSNEKLFF.

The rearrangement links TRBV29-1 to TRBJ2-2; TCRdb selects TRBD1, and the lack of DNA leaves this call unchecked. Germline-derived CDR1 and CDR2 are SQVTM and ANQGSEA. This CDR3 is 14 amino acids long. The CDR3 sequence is CSAAGTGSTGELFF.

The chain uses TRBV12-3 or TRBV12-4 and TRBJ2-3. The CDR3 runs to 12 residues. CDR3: CACVGLTDTQYF.

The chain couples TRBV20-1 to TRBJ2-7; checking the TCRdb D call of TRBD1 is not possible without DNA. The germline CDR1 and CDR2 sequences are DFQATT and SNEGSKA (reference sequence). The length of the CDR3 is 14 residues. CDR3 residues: CSARDDSDSYEQYF.

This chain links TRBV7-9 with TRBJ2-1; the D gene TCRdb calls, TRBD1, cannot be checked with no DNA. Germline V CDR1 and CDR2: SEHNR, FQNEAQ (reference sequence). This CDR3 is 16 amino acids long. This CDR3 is CASSLGSGHLYNEQFF.

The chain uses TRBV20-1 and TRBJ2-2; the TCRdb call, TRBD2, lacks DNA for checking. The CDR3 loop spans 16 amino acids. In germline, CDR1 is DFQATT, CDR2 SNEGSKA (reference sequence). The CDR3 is CSARKRGVQFSGELFF.

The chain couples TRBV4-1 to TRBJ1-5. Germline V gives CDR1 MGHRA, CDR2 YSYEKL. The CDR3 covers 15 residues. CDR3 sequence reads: CASSQVGHSNQPQHF.

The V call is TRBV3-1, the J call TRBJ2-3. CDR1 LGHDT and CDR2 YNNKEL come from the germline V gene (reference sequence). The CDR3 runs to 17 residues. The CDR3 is CASSQDREFTSTDTQYF.

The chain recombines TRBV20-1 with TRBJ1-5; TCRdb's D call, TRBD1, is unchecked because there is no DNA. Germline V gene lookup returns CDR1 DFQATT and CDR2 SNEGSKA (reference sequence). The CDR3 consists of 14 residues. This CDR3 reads CSARAGVGNQPQHF.

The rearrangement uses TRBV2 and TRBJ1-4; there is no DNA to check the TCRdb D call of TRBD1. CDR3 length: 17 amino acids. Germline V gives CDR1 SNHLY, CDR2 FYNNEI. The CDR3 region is CASTPLGGTGYGEKLFF.

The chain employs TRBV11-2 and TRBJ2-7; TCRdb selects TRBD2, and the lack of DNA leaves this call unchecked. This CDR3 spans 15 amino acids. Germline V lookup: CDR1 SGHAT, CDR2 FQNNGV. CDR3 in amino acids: CASSLAGLAAYEQYF.